The 32 T cell receptor beta chains presented below share a single source sample, sequenced in a study of shared clonotypes between healthy human individuals. Measured with immunoSEQ multiplex PCR; TCRdb has only the in-frame clones, and not every one. Among about 230,000 clones listed, 60% to 70% were seen once. Sequencing used memory CD4+ T cells sorted from blood. Subset: CD45RA-negative fraction. The receptor source for this set is a young man in good health.

The genes are TRBV11-3 and TRBJ2-5; TRBD2 agrees at 7 bases. Losses at the gene ends were 6 bases for V and 2 bases for J; bases not matched to a gene: 6. In germline, CDR1 is SGHNT, CDR2 YENEEA. This CDR3 contains 14 residues. The DNA for the CDR3 is TGTGCCAGCAGTCCCGCGGGGGAACAAGAGACCCAGTACTTC. It is translated as CASSPAGEQETQYF.

The chain employs TRBV15 and TRBJ2-3; 10 nucleotides line up with TRBD2. Looked up from germline, CDR1 is LNHNV and CDR2 is YYDKDF (reference sequence). The V gene end was trimmed by 0 bases and the J gene end by 1 base; junction bases not matched to a gene: 7. The CDR3 has 18 residues. The CDR3, as DNA: TGTGCCACCAGCAGAGATCAAGGTCTAGCGGGAGGCACAGATACGCAGTATTTT. It encodes CATSRDQGLAGGTDTQYF.

The V gene is TRBV4-3, the J gene TRBJ2-7; D might be TRBD1 or TRBD2, each matching 6 bases. The V and J ends lost 0 bases and 0 bases respectively, with 12 bases between them. Germline V CDR1 and CDR2: LGHNA, YSLEER. This CDR3 comprises 16 residues. CDR3 nucleotides: TGCGCCAGCAGCCAAGAAACAGGGACTCTCTCCTACGAGCAGTACTTC. It translates to CASSQETGTLSYEQYF.

This clone was seen repeatedly, ten times or more. The chain couples TRBV4-3 to TRBJ1-5, with D unclear. CDR3 length: 15 amino acids. CDR1 and CDR2 from the germline V gene are LGHNA and YSLEER. V was pared by 2 bases and J by 0 bases, with 8 bases between. CDR3 in amino acids: CASSQTLDSNQPQHF. CDR3 bases: TGCGCCAGCAGCCAAACTTTAGATAGCAATCAGCCCCAGCATTTT.

This sequence joins TRBV14 and TRBJ2-5, with unresolved D. V was trimmed by 4 bases and J by 5 bases, leaving 8 bases between them. CDR3 length: 12 residues. CDR1 is SGHDN and CDR2 is FVKESK in the germline V gene. The CDR3 DNA sequence: TGTGCCAGCAGCCCGTCTTGGGAGACCCAGTACTTC. It translates to CASSPSWETQYF.

This chain connects TRBV27 to TRBJ2-3; tentatively, D is TRBD2 (5 bases). The CDR3 is made up of 13 amino acids. Germline V CDR1 and CDR2: MNHEY, SMNVEV (reference sequence). The V and J ends lost 3 bases and 10 bases respectively, with 14 bases between them. The CDR3 DNA is TGTGCCAGCAGTTTTGTTAGTGGCGGGTCGCAGTATTTT. It codes for CASSFVSGGSQYF.

This sequence joins TRBV28 and TRBJ2-1; a possible D gene is TRBD1 (6 bases). This CDR3 region has 12 residues. The V and J ends lost 6 bases and 12 bases respectively, with 15 bases between them. The germline CDR1 and CDR2 sequences are MDHEN and SYDVKM. CDR3 DNA: TGTGCCAGCAGGGACCAGGGGAAATGGCAGTTCTTC. Translated, it gives CASRDQGKWQFF.

This clone was found many times. The rearrangement joins TRBV9 to TRBJ2-5; weak D call: TRBD1 (6 bases). This CDR3 comprises 13 residues. CDR1 and CDR2 (germline): SGDLS, YYNGEE. Trimming left V 3 bases short and J 4 bases short, with 10 bases between. CDR3 in amino acids: CASSATGLETQYF. CDR3 DNA: TGTGCCAGCAGCGCAACAGGGTTAGAGACCCAGTACTTC.

The J gene is TRBJ1-3, the V gene TRBV28; a possible D gene is TRBD1 (5 bases). Trimming pared 6 bases from V and 0 bases from J, leaving 21 bases between. The CDR3 sequence is 18 residues long. Germline CDR1 MDHEN, CDR2 SYDVKM. In DNA, the CDR3 is TGTGCCAGCAGCCGACCTGAGGGGCCTGCTAGCTCTGGAAACACCATATATTTT. Its protein is CASSRPEGPASSGNTIYF.

The CDR3 region is CASAPTGPNYNEQFF. DNA for the CDR3: TGCGCCAGCGCTCCGACAGGGCCCAACTACAATGAGCAGTTCTTC. J is TRBJ2-1 and V is TRBV5-1, with 7 bases lining up with TRBD1. This CDR3 is built from 15 residues. Trimming removed 7 bases from V and 3 bases from J; junction bases left unmatched: 10. Germline CDR1 is SGHRS and CDR2 is YFSETQ.

The chain couples TRBV5-1 to TRBJ2-1, with a possible D match to TRBD1 (5 bases). The CDR3 contains 14 residues. V lost 0 bases and J 4 bases, leaving 8 bases between the germline ends. Germline V gives CDR1 SGHRS, CDR2 YFSETQ. CDR3 region: CASSLGQTYNEQFF. CDR3 bases: TGCGCCAGCAGCTTGGGACAGACTTACAATGAGCAGTTCTTC.

The V call is TRBV15, the J call TRBJ2-7; D perhaps matches TRBD1 (6 bases). This CDR3 has 13 amino acids. The V end lost 4 bases, the J end lost 11 bases, and 18 bases lay between the germline ends. Per germline, CDR1 LNHNV and CDR2 YYDKDF (reference sequence). CDR3 bases: TGTGCCACCAGCATAGACTCGACAGGCGGCAAGTACTTC. As protein: CATSIDSTGGKYF.

This clone was observed once. In the same sample, other DNA sequences code for this CDR3. The chain joins TRBV6-1 to TRBJ2-5; 7 bases align to TRBD1. The V and J ends lost 5 bases and 2 bases, in that order; junction bases with no gene match: 2. Germline lookup yields CDR1 MNHNS and CDR2 SASEGT. This CDR3 has 13 amino acids. CDR3 DNA: TGTGCCAGCAGTAGGGACAGACAAGAGACCCAGTACTTC. It yields the protein CASSRDRQETQYF.

This sequence joins TRBV12-5 and TRBJ1-3, with D hard to call. Trimming stripped 6 bases from V and 0 bases from J, with 12 bases between. Per germline, CDR1 LGHNT and CDR2 FRNRAP. The CDR3 spans 15 residues. The CDR3 is CASGPLKSSGNTIYF. CDR3 in DNA: TGTGCTAGTGGACCCCTCAAGAGCTCTGGAAACACCATATATTTT.

This sequence joins TRBV11-2 and TRBJ2-2; possible D gene TRBD2, 6 bases. CDR1 and CDR2 from the germline V gene are SGHAT and FQNNGV. The CDR3 is 15 residues long. V shed 4 bases and J shed 9 bases, with 18 bases lying between them. This CDR3 is CASSSPGVPKRELFF. In DNA, the CDR3 is TGTGCCAGCAGCTCTCCGGGGGTCCCGAAGAGGGAGCTGTTTTTT.

The chain combines TRBV9 with TRBJ1-2; 8 bases align to TRBD1. Germline V gives CDR1 SGDLS, CDR2 YYNGEE. The CDR3 has 15 amino acids. V shed 4 bases, J shed 5 bases, and the junction held 10 bases outside the gene matches. The CDR3 bases are TGTGCCAGCAGCACCCGAGAACAGGGGGGGTATGGCTACACCTTC. Protein product: CASSTREQGGYGYTF.

V is TRBV11-3 and J is TRBJ2-3; no reliable D call. Germline V lookup: CDR1 SGHNT, CDR2 YENEEA. The CDR3 runs to 12 residues. The germline V and J ends were trimmed by 3 bases and 0 bases, with 1 base remaining between them. CDR3 DNA: TGTGCCAGCAGCTTCAGCACAGATACGCAGTATTTT. Encoded protein: CASSFSTDTQYF.

V usage is TRBV7-2 and J usage is TRBJ2-2, with TRBD1 matching over 9 bases. The CDR3 covers 15 residues. The V segment lost 5 bases and the J segment 4 bases; nucleotides outside the gene matches: 5. Looked up from germline, CDR1 is SGHTA and CDR2 is FQGNSA. The CDR3 DNA sequence: TGTGCCAGCAGCACCCGACAGGGGGTCACCGGGGAGCTGTTTTTT. Its translation: CASSTRQGVTGELFF.

This chain connects TRBV19 to TRBJ2-2; TRBD1 aligns across 8 bases. V shed 6 bases, J shed 5 bases, and the junction held 5 bases outside the gene matches. Germline CDR1 LNHDA, CDR2 SQIVND (reference sequence). The CDR3 is 14 residues long. CDR3 coding DNA: TGTGCCAGTAGGTCGACAGGGGTTACCGGGGAGCTGTTTTTT. It encodes CASRSTGVTGELFF.

The chain couples TRBV7-9 to TRBJ2-1, with unresolved D. The V gene lost 4 bases and the J gene lost 0 bases, with 10 bases spanning the gap. The germline V gene has CDR1 SEHNR and CDR2 FQNEAQ (reference sequence). The CDR3 is 15 residues long. The chain's CDR3 is CASSYDGRSYNEQFF. CDR3 nucleotides: TGTGCCAGCAGCTACGACGGACGCTCCTACAATGAGCAGTTCTTC.

This clone was recorded many times. The gene calls are TRBV27 and TRBJ2-1; D is tentatively TRBD1 or TRBD2 (5 bases each). The CDR3 runs to 15 residues. Germline V gene sequence: CDR1 MNHEY, CDR2 SMNVEV (reference sequence). The V end was cut by 6 bases, the J end by 2 bases, with 14 bases between. The CDR3 sequence is CASSHHGTAYNEQFF. The CDR3 nucleotides read TGTGCCAGCAGCCACCACGGGACCGCCTACAATGAGCAGTTCTTC.

The gene calls are TRBV7-2 and TRBJ2-1; D is possibly TRBD1 or TRBD2 (5 bases each). V lost 5 bases and J lost 1, with 12 bases in between. The CDR3 has 15 residues. The germline CDR1 and CDR2 sequences are SGHTA and FQGNSA. CDR3 residues: CASSPVGVSYNEQFF. For the CDR3, the DNA is TGTGCCAGCAGCCCGGTGGGGGTATCCTACAATGAGCAGTTCTTC.

The chain has TRBV9 and TRBJ2-2; 7 nucleotides line up with TRBD1. The CDR3 covers 14 residues. Germline V CDR1 and CDR2: SGDLS, YYNGEE. The trim removed 3 bases at V and 3 bases at J, leaving 2 bases unmatched. The CDR3 region is CASSETGDTGELFF. DNA of the CDR3: TGTGCCAGCAGCGAAACAGGGGACACCGGGGAGCTGTTTTTT.

This clone was seen a handful of times. This rearrangement joins TRBV27 to TRBJ2-7, with D possibly being TRBD1 (6 bases). The CDR3 is 13 residues long. Trimming removed 3 bases at V and 0 bases at J, with 6 bases between. In germline, CDR1 is MNHEY, CDR2 SMNVEV (reference sequence). CDR3 residues: CASSLTGSYEQYF. The CDR3 bases are TGTGCCAGCAGTTTGACAGGCTCCTACGAGCAGTACTTC.

The chain recombines TRBV7-2 with TRBJ2-7; 9 bases map to TRBD2. CDR1 SGHTA and CDR2 FQGNSA come from the germline V gene. The V gene end was trimmed by 3 bases and the J gene end by 5 bases; junction bases not matched to a gene: 11. This CDR3 is 16 amino acids long. CDR3: CASSFAGGTRAHEQYF. The CDR3 bases are TGTGCCAGCAGCTTCGCGGGAGGGACTAGGGCCCACGAGCAGTACTTC.

The chain carries TRBV5-1 and TRBJ2-7, with a tentative D call TRBD2 (6 bases). V lost 4 bases and J lost 2, with 16 bases in between. Germline loops: CDR1 SGHRS, CDR2 YFSETQ. The CDR3 consists of 15 residues. The CDR3: CASSAISGSTYEQYF. The CDR3 DNA sequence: TGCGCCAGCAGCGCGATTAGCGGCTCCACCTACGAGCAGTACTTC.

This chain uses TRBV7-8 with TRBJ2-2; D not certain. The germline V gene encodes CDR1 SGHVS and CDR2 FQNEAQ. V shed 5 bases and J shed 1 base, with 11 bases lying between them. There are 15 residues in the CDR3. As DNA, the CDR3 is TGTGCCAGCAGCCCAAGACTGATGAACACCGGGGAGCTGTTTTTT. Its protein product is CASSPRLMNTGELFF. Variable domain in full (rest from reference TRBV7-8 and TRBJ2-2): GAGVSQSPRYKVAKRGQDVALRCDPISGHVSLFWYQQALGQGPEFLTYFQNEAQLDKSGLPSDRFFAERPEGSVSTLKIQRTQQEDSAVYLCASSPRLMNTGELFFGEGSRLTVL.

The chain couples TRBV5-1 to TRBJ2-1; 13 positions match TRBD2. V trimming: 3 bases; J trimming: 9 bases; junction bases outside the gene matches: 6. This CDR3 has 15 amino acids. CDR1 is SGHRS, CDR2 YFSETQ, per germline. CDR3 protein: CASSSGLAGVGEQFF. The CDR3 DNA is TGCGCCAGCAGCTCAGGACTAGCGGGAGTAGGTGAGCAGTTCTTC. Full variable domain (outside the CDR3, taken from reference TRBV5-1 and TRBJ2-1): KAGVTQTPRYLIKTRGQQVTLSCSPISGHRSVSWYQQTPGQGLQFLFEYFSETQRNKGNFPGRFSGRQFSNSRSEMNVSTLELGDSALYLCASSSGLAGVGEQFFGPGTRLTVL.

This clone was detected only a few times. The chain combines TRBV2 with TRBJ1-2; possible D gene TRBD1, 5 bases. This CDR3 contains 14 residues. Germline V gene data show CDR1 as SNHLY and CDR2 as FYNNEI. Trimming pared 6 bases from V and 0 bases from J, leaving 11 bases between. For the CDR3, the DNA is TGTGCCAGCAGACGGGGCCTAGCTAACTATGGCTACACCTTC. This translates into CASRRGLANYGYTF. The full variable domain, in which reference TRBV2 and TRBJ1-2 provide the parts outside the CDR3, is EPEVTQTPSHQVTQMGQEVILRCVPISNHLYFYWYRQILGQKVEFLVSFYNNEISEKSEIFDDQFSVERPDGSNFTLKIRSTKLEDSAMYFCASRRGLANYGYTFGSGTRLTVV.

The chain couples TRBV9 to TRBJ2-1; perhaps TRBD2 as D (7 bases). V was pared by 0 bases and J by 10 bases, with 11 bases between. The CDR3 runs to 13 residues. Germline V CDR1 and CDR2: SGDLS, YYNGEE. CDR3 amino acids: CASSVGPGGEQFF. The CDR3 bases are TGTGCCAGCAGCGTAGGGCCGGGGGGCGAGCAGTTCTTC.

The rearrangement uses TRBV5-1 and TRBJ2-4; D not certain. The CDR3 covers 13 residues. Germline CDR1 and CDR2: SGHRS and YFSETQ. With 7 bases removed from V and 0 bases from J, the gap between germline ends came to 8 bases. CDR3: CASEVLAKNIQYF. For the CDR3, the DNA is TGCGCCAGCGAGGTTCTAGCCAAAAACATTCAGTACTTC.

A word on this clone: The sample holds other DNA sequences that translate to the same CDR3. The chain carries TRBV11-2 and TRBJ2-7, with 10 nucleotides matching TRBD1. V trimming: 1 base; J trimming: 6 bases; junction bases outside the gene matches: 6. CDR3 length equals 15 residues. Per the germline V gene, CDR1 is SGHAT and CDR2 is FQNNGV. The CDR3 nucleotides are TGTGCCAGCAGCTTAGCGGGACAGGGGCAAGGCGAGCAGTACTTC. Translated: CASSLAGQGQGEQYF.